This TCR beta chain was recovered during a study of blood T cell repertoires in COVID-19. Study-level background: Sites across the United States, Italy and Spain contributed samples from acute and convalescent COVID-19. Sources were T cells, B-cell-depleted T cells, or PBMCs; the material itself was cDNA or gDNA.

In the authors' workflow: How many nucleated cells were present was estimated from reference gene primer amplification. The data were produced by immunoSEQ multiplex PCR, yet TCRdb's version contains in-frame clones alone and is incomplete. Clonal size and the V and J genes are those of that table, whereas D and trimming came from the DNA. In the table there are 100,000 or so clones, roughly 76% of which are singletons. Germline values: CDR1 SGHRS, CDR2 YFSETQ. With 8 bases clipped from V and 3 bases from J, the junction kept 12 bases outside the gene matches. The CDR3 length is 15 residues. The receptor comes from a human donor in a cohort sampled during active COVID-19. This rearrangement joins TRBV5-1 to TRBJ2-7, with 9 bases matching TRBD1. Sample: peripheral blood. The CDR3 DNA sequence: TGCGCCAGTAAACCTGCCGGGACAGGGAACTACGAGCAGTACTTC. Translating gives CASKPAGTGNYEQYF. Looking up the rest from reference TRBV5-1 and TRBJ2-7 gives the full variable domain: KAGVTQTPRYLIKTRGQQVTLSCSPISGHRSVSWYQQTPGQGLQFLFEYFSETQRNKGNFPGRFSGRQFSNSRSEMNVSTLELGDSALYLCASKPAGTGNYEQYFGPGTRLTVT.